These 5 T cell receptor beta chains were sequenced from one sample in a study of CD8 T cells in Susac syndrome. With random hexamers, reverse transcription was performed on about 0.45 to 1 ug of RNA. One entry per CDR3 protein results from TCRdb running MiXCR on the immunoSEQ multiplex PCR reads. The sample has around 300,000 distinct CDR3 sequences; roughly 94% are singletons. Sequencing was performed on CD4+ T cells from PBMCs. These TCRs come from a human donor with multiple sclerosis.

The chain recombines TRBV5-1 with TRBJ2-3, with 10 bases lining up with TRBD1. The V segment lost 4 bases and the J segment 4 bases; nucleotides outside the gene matches: 9. Germline CDR1 reads SGHRS; CDR2 reads YFSETQ. The CDR3 sequence is 16 residues long. For the CDR3, the DNA is TGCGCCAGCAGCCAACGACAGGGGGCGAGGGCAGATACGCAGTATTTT. Protein product: CASSQRQGARADTQYF.

The chain carries TRBV12-3 or TRBV12-4 and TRBJ2-3; D is perhaps TRBD1 (7 bases). The CDR3 has 15 amino acids. The V gene lost 7 bases and the J gene lost 4 bases, with 18 bases spanning the gap. The CDR3 protein is CASKRQGGGADTQYF. In DNA, the CDR3 is TGTGCCAGCAAGAGACAGGGAGGTGGTGCAGATACGCAGTATTTT.

The rearrangement links TRBV20-1 to TRBJ2-7; the match to TRBD2 covers 7 bases. V was clipped by 0 bases and J by 0 bases; unmatched bases: 5. The germline CDR1 and CDR2 sequences are DFQATT and SNEGSKA (reference sequence). The CDR3 runs to 15 residues. Here the CDR3 reads CSAREASGSSYEQYF. The CDR3 bases are TGCAGTGCTAGAGAAGCTAGCGGAAGCTCCTACGAGCAGTACTTC.

V is TRBV3-1 and J is TRBJ1-1; tentatively, D is TRBD1 (5 bases). The V end lost 2 bases, the J end lost 4 bases, and 14 bases lay between the germline ends. Germline CDR1 is LGHDT and CDR2 is YNNKEL (reference sequence). The length of the CDR3 is 15 residues. This CDR3 is CASSQSDRQLTEAFF. In nucleotides, the CDR3 is TGTGCCAGCAGCCAATCAGATCGACAGCTCACTGAAGCTTTCTTT. The complete variable domain, with remaining parts taken from reference TRBV3-1 and TRBJ1-1, reads DTAVSQTPKYLVTQMGNDKSIKCEQNLGHDTMYWYKQDSKKFLKIMFSYNNKELIINETVPNRFSPKSPDKAHLNLHINSLELGDSAVYFCASSQSDRQLTEAFFGQGTRLTVV.

This clonotype was seen a single time. J is TRBJ2-2 and V is TRBV3-1, with D perhaps matching TRBD2 (5 bases). V lost 2 bases and J 7 bases, leaving 11 bases between the germline ends. This CDR3 comprises 14 residues. Germline V gene sequence: CDR1 LGHDT, CDR2 YNNKEL (reference sequence). The CDR3 DNA follows: TGTGCCAGCAGCCAACAGCCGGGATACGGGGAGCTGTTTTTT. Translated, it gives CASSQQPGYGELFF.